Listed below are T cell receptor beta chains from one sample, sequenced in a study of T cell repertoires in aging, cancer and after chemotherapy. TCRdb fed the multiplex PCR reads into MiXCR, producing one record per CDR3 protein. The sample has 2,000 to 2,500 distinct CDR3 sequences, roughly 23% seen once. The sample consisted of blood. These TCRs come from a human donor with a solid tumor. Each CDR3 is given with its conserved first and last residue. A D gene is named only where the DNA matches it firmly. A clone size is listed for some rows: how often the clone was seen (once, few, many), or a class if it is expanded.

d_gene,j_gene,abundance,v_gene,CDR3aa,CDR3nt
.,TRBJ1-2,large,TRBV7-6,CASSPGTPNYGYTF,TGTGCCAGCAGCCCAGGTACCCCTAACTATGGCTACACCTTC
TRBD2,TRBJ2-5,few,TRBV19,CASSGTSGGGMTQYF,TGTGCCAGTAGTGGGACTAGCGGGGGGGGAATGACCCAGTACTTC
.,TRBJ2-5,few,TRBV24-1,CATGAGHGGRTQYF,TGTGCCACCGGGGCGGGGCACGGAGGCCGGACCCAGTACTTC
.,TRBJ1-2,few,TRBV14,CASSPYGSRGYTF,TGTGCCAGCAGCCCCTATGGCTCCCGAGGCTACACCTTC
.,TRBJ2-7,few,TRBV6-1,CASSGGRGRGSEQYF,TGTGCCAGCAGTGGAGGGAGGGGGAGGGGGAGCGAGCAGTACTTC
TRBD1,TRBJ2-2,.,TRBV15,CATSRNGQETSNTGELFF,TGTGCCACCAGCAGAAATGGACAGGAAACCTCGAACACCGGGGAGCTGTTTTTT
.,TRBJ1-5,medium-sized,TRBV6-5,CASSYSRGNQPQHF,TGTGCCAGCAGTTACTCGCGGGGAAATCAGCCCCAGCATTTT
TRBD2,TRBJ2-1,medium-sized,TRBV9,CASSSSGAAYNEQFF,TGTGCCAGCAGCAGTAGCGGGGCAGCCTACAATGAGCAGTTCTTC
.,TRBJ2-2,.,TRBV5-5,CASSFEVRRLNTGELFF,TGTGCCAGCAGCTTCGAAGTCAGACGTTTAAACACCGGGGAGCTGTTTTTT
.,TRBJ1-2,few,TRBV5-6,CASSLGSRLSFYGYTF,TGTGCCAGCAGCTTGGGGTCCCGACTCAGTTTCTATGGCTACACCTTC
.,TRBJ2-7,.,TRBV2,CATSGSSYEQYF,TGTGCCACCTCAGGGAGCTCCTACGAGCAGTACTTC
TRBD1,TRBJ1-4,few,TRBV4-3,CASSQDVRQGNEKLFF,TGCGCCAGCAGCCAAGATGTGCGACAGGGTAATGAAAAACTGTTTTTT
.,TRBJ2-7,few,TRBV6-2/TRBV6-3,CASSYSNPFGGPSYEQYF,TGTGCCAGCAGTTACTCGAATCCATTCGGGGGGCCGTCCTACGAGCAGTACTTC
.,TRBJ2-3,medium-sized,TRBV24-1,CATSDGYRNSLTDTQYF,TGTGCCACCAGTGACGGATATAGGAACAGTCTCACAGATACGCAGTATTTT
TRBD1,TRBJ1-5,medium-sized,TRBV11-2,CASSRTGSEPQHF,TGTGCCAGCAGCCGGACAGGGAGTGAGCCCCAGCATTTT
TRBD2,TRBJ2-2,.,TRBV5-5,CASSSGARGGRGTGELFF,TGTGCCAGCAGCTCCGGAGCGCGGGGGGGCCGAGGGACCGGGGAGCTGTTTTTT
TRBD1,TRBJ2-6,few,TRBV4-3,CASSQEGDSHLGGANVLTF,TGCGCCAGCAGCCAAGAGGGGGACAGCCATTTGGGTGGGGCCAACGTCCTGACTTTC
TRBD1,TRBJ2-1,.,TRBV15,CATSRDLGQGDEQFF,TGTGCCACCAGCAGAGATCTCGGACAGGGGGATGAGCAGTTCTTC
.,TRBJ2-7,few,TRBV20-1,CSARGAGVPTYEQYF,TGCAGTGCTAGGGGGGCAGGGGTTCCGACCTACGAGCAGTACTTC
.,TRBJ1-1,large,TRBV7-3,CASSPSTGTPSF,TGTGCCAGCAGCCCATCGACCGGGACACCCTCCTTT
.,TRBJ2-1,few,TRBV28,CASSFSRFGQFF,TGTGCCAGCAGTTTTTCCAGGTTTGGGCAGTTCTTC
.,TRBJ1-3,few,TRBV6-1,CASRNLANSGNTIYF,TGTGCCAGCAGGAATCTGGCAAACTCTGGAAACACCATATATTTT
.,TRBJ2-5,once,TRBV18,CASSLGAEETQYF,TGTGCCAGCTCCCTAGGGGCGGAAGAGACCCAGTACTTC
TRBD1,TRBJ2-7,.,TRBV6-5,CASSVSSKTGAYEQYF,TGTGCCAGCAGCGTTTCCTCAAAGACAGGGGCGTACGAGCAGTACTTC
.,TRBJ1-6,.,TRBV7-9,CANRTDGNSPLHF,TGTGCCAACAGGACGGACGGGAATTCACCCCTCCACTTT
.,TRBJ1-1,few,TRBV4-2,CASSQSLTQGNTEAFF,TGTGCCAGCAGCCAATCTCTTACCCAGGGTAACACTGAAGCTTTCTTT
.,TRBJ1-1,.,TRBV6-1,CASSDFLGAGDTEAFF,TGTGCCAGCAGTGATTTTTTGGGGGCCGGGGACACTGAAGCTTTCTTT
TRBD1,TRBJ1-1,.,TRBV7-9,CASSLSELQGEAFF,TGTGCCAGCAGCCTCTCGGAATTACAGGGGGAGGCTTTCTTT
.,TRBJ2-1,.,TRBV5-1,CASSLVANEQFF,TGCGCCAGCAGCTTGGTTGCGAATGAGCAGTTCTTC
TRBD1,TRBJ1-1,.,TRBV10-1,CASSAYRGRRTEAFF,TGCGCCAGCAGTGCCTACAGGGGGCGAAGAACTGAAGCTTTCTTT
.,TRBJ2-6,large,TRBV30,CAWSTGRSGANVLTF,TGTGCCTGGAGTACCGGAAGATCTGGGGCCAACGTCCTGACTTTC
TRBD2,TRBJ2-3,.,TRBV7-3,CASSLAGITDTQYF,TGTGCCAGCAGCCTAGCGGGGATCACAGATACGCAGTATTTT
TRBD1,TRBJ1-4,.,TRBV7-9,CASSLEGTATNEKLFF,TGTGCCAGCAGCTTAGAGGGGACAGCAACTAATGAAAAACTGTTTTTT
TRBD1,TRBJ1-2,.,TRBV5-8,CASSSSTGKKYGYTF,TGTGCCAGCAGCTCTTCGACAGGGAAAAAGTATGGCTACACCTTC
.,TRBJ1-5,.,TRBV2,CASSASTNQPQHF,TGTGCCAGCTCCGCAAGTACCAATCAGCCCCAGCATTTT
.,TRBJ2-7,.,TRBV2,CASRPIHQGAEQYF,TGTGCCAGCAGACCCATACATCAGGGTGCCGAGCAGTACTTC
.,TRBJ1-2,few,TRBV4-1,CASSHRTRDYYGYTF,TGCGCCAGCAGCCACAGAACCCGGGACTACTATGGCTACACCTTC
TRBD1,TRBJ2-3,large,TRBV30,CAWSVQGSTDTQYF,TGTGCCTGGAGTGTACAGGGGAGCACAGATACGCAGTATTTT
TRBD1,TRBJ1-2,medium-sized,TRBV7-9,CASTRQGAKDGYTF,TGTGCCAGCACAAGACAGGGGGCGAAGGATGGCTACACCTTC
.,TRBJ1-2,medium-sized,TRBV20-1,CSARDQPGVGYGYTF,TGCAGTGCTAGAGATCAACCAGGGGTGGGCTATGGCTACACCTTC
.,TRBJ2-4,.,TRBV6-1,CASSDPGNIQYF,TGTGCCAGCAGTGATCCGGGAAACATTCAGTACTTC
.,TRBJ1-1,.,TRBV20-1,CSASEGNTEAFF,TGCAGTGCTAGCGAGGGGAACACTGAAGCTTTCTTT
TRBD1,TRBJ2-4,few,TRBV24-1,CATSDVGRDRAPQNIQYF,TGTGCCACCAGTGATGTCGGAAGGGACAGGGCGCCTCAAAACATTCAGTACTTC
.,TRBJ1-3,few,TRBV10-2,CASSLEVGASGNTIYF,TGCGCCAGCAGCTTGGAGGTGGGGGCCTCTGGAAACACCATATATTTT
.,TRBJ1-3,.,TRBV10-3,CAITGQTGNTIYF,TGTGCCATCACGGGGCAGACTGGAAACACCATATATTTT
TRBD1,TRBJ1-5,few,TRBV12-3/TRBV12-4,CASSPGTGVQPQHF,TGTGCCAGCAGCCCCGGGACAGGGGTTCAGCCCCAGCATTTT
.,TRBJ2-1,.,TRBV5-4,CASSLVRSSNKQFF,TGTGCCAGCAGCTTGGTTAGAAGTTCTAATAAGCAGTTCTTC
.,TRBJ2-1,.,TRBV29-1,CSAQTPWGANEQFF,TGCAGCGCCCAAACCCCGTGGGGGGCCAATGAGCAGTTCTTC
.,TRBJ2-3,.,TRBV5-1,CASSVLGNRDTQYF,TGCGCCAGCAGCGTCTTAGGGAATAGAGATACGCAGTATTTT
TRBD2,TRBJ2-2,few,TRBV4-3,CASSSGLPNTGELFF,TGCGCCAGCAGCTCGGGACTACCGAACACCGGGGAGCTGTTTTTT
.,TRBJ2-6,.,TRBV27,CASSSPYYQSGGANVLTF,TGTGCCAGCAGTTCCCCCTACTATCAGTCGGGAGGGGCCAACGTCCTGACTTTC
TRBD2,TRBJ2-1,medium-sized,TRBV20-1,CSAPRGGASDYNEQFF,TGCAGTGCTCCCCGGGGGGGGGCCTCGGACTACAATGAGCAGTTCTTC
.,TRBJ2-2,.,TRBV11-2,CASSLVVGNTGELFF,TGTGCCAGCAGCTTAGTAGTGGGGAACACCGGGGAGCTGTTTTTT
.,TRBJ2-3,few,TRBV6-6,CASSYGEPSTDTQYF,TGTGCCAGCAGTTACGGCGAGCCAAGCACAGATACGCAGTATTTT
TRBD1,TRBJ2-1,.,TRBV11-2,CASSSLTGQGKYEQFF,TGTGCCAGCAGCTCCCTGACCGGACAGGGGAAGTATGAGCAGTTCTTC
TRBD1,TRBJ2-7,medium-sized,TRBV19,CASRGTGWNEQYF,TGTGCCAGTAGGGGGACAGGTTGGAACGAGCAGTACTTC
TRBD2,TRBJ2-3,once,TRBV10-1,CASRTSEEASTDTQYF,TGCGCCAGTCGGACTAGCGAGGAGGCTAGCACAGATACGCAGTATTTT
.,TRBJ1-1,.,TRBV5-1,CASSLRPNLAAEAFF,TGCGCCAGCAGCTTGCGGCCAAACCTGGCCGCTGAAGCTTTCTTT
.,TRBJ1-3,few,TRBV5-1,CASSMTGATGNTIYF,TGCGCCAGCAGCATGACAGGTGCCACTGGAAACACCATATATTTT
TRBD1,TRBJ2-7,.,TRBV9,CASSVRGQGASYEQYF,TGTGCCAGCAGCGTGAGGGGACAGGGGGCCTCCTACGAGCAGTACTTC